The 18 T cell receptor beta chains reported below all come from one sample, sequenced in a study of early T cells in non-severe SARS-CoV-2 infection. TCRdb independently ran MiXCR on the 5' RACE reads; one entry per CDR3 protein. The sample lists under 60,000 distinct CDR3 sequences; just over 8% were seen once. Sequenced: whole blood. These receptors all stem from an adult who was a healthcare worker with PCR-confirmed SARS-CoV-2 infection or an uninfected control (not recorded which).

This clonotype was counted a few times. The chain employs TRBV4-3 and TRBJ1-2; unclear D gene. Germline CDR1 LGHNA, CDR2 YSLEER. The CDR3 consists of 19 residues. Trimming shortened V by 1 base and J by 4 bases, and 25 bases separated the two germline ends. The CDR3 bases are TGCGCCAGCAGCCAAGGATTGGGCGCCTCTCGGGCTCCAAGCTATGGCTACACCTTC. It encodes CASSQGLGASRAPSYGYTF.

The CDR3 sequence: CASNPSGTSGYNEQFF. DNA of the CDR3: TGCGCCAGCAACCCCTCCGGGACTAGCGGATACAATGAGCAGTTCTTC. The J gene is TRBJ2-1, the V gene TRBV5-1; 11 bases are shared with TRBD2. The V and J ends lost 6 bases and 4 bases, in that order; junction bases with no gene match: 9. CDR1 is SGHRS and CDR2 is YFSETQ in the germline V gene. This CDR3 has 16 amino acids.

The gene calls are TRBV30 and TRBJ2-7, with a weak D call TRBD2 (5 bases). This CDR3 spans 11 amino acids. The V end lost 5 bases, the J end lost 2 bases, and 7 bases lay between the germline ends. Germline V lookup: CDR1 GTSNPN, CDR2 SVGIG (reference sequence). The CDR3 sequence is CAWHGAYEQYF. The CDR3 region has the DNA TGTGCCTGGCACGGGGCCTACGAGCAGTACTTC.

The chain couples TRBV4-1 to TRBJ2-3, with D maybe TRBD1 (5 bases). CDR1 MGHRA and CDR2 YSYEKL come from the germline V gene. V was pared by 0 bases and J by 1 base, with 8 bases between. The CDR3 covers 15 residues. The CDR3 nucleotides are TGCGCCAGCAGCCAAGAAACAGGAGGCACAGATACGCAGTATTTT. Amino acid sequence: CASSQETGGTDTQYF.

This chain connects TRBV5-1 to TRBJ2-4; 7 bases map to TRBD2. The CDR3 extends over 14 amino acids. The V gene end was trimmed by 0 bases and the J gene end by 6 bases; junction bases not matched to a gene: 3. In germline, CDR1 is SGHRS, CDR2 YFSETQ. The CDR3 sequence: CASSLGPSGNIQYF. DNA of the CDR3: TGCGCCAGCAGCTTGGGGCCTAGCGGAAACATTCAGTACTTC. Drawing the rest from reference TRBV5-1 and TRBJ2-4, the complete variable domain is KAGVTQTPRYLIKTRGQQVTLSCSPISGHRSVSWYQQTPGQGLQFLFEYFSETQRNKGNFPGRFSGRQFSNSRSEMNVSTLELGDSALYLCASSLGPSGNIQYFGAGTRLSVL.

This clonotype was counted at least ten times. This sequence joins TRBV5-1 and TRBJ2-1; D remains ambiguous. The ends were cut back, 5 bases at V and 5 bases at J, with 11 bases in the middle. The CDR3 totals 13 residues. Germline V gives CDR1 SGHRS, CDR2 YFSETQ. Here the CDR3 DNA reads TGCGCCAGCAGTCCCATAGTCCACAATGAGCAGTTCTTC. Amino acids: CASSPIVHNEQFF.

This clonotype was seen only a few times. The genes are TRBV6-1 and TRBJ1-2; TRBD1 is a possible D gene (6 bases). The CDR3 is made up of 17 amino acids. Germline V lookup: CDR1 MNHNS, CDR2 SASEGT. V dropped 5 bases and J dropped 2 bases, with 21 bases sitting between them. The CDR3 sequence is CASSTWDKGRLNYGYTF. The DNA of the CDR3 is TGTGCCAGCAGTACCTGGGACAAGGGGCGTTTAAACTATGGCTACACCTTC.

This clonotype is termed medium-sized (0.01 to 0.1%). J is TRBJ2-7 and V is TRBV3-1, with 9 nucleotides matching TRBD2. Germline CDR1 reads LGHDT; CDR2 reads YNNKEL (reference sequence). Trimming cost V 1 base and J 3 bases; bases outside gene matches: 10. The CDR3 sequence is 17 residues long. CDR3 residues: CASSQGIPVAGVYEQYF. The DNA of the CDR3 is TGTGCCAGCAGCCAAGGGATCCCTGTAGCGGGAGTCTACGAGCAGTACTTC.

This clonotype was seen at least ten times. The V and J genes are TRBV6-6 and TRBJ2-5, with D possibly TRBD1 on 6 matching bases. The V gene lost 0 bases and the J gene lost 4 bases, with 9 bases spanning the gap. This CDR3 region has 14 residues. Germline loops: CDR1 MNHNY, CDR2 SVGAGI (reference sequence). This CDR3 reads CASSYSGGTETQYF. The CDR3 nucleotides are TGTGCCAGCAGTTACTCTGGGGGCACAGAGACCCAGTACTTC.

In this sample, this clonotype turned up many times. As DNA, the CDR3 is TGCAGCGTCTACACAGGGGCTCGATACGAGCAGTACTTC. Encoded protein: CSVYTGARYEQYF. J is TRBJ2-7 and V is TRBV29-1, with 7 bases fitting TRBD1. The CDR3 runs 13 residues. In germline, CDR1 is SQVTM, CDR2 ANQGSEA. Losses at the gene ends were 6 bases for V and 4 bases for J; bases not matched to a gene: 9.

CDR3 sequence: CASSYSGQGAQEQYF. CDR3 bases: TGTGCCAGCAGTTACTCGGGGCAGGGGGCTCAAGAGCAGTACTTC. This chain links TRBV6-2 or TRBV6-3 with TRBJ2-7, with 8 bases that match TRBD1. Germline V gives CDR1 MNHEY, CDR2 SVGEGT. This CDR3 region has 15 residues. The V gene end was trimmed by 0 bases and the J gene end by 7 bases; junction bases not matched to a gene: 8.

This clonotype was seen ten or more times. The V and J genes are TRBV28 and TRBJ1-2; no firm D call. The CDR3 has 9 residues. Germline loops: CDR1 MDHEN, CDR2 SYDVKM. Trimming took 8 bases from V and 8 from J, leaving 6 bases between them. The CDR3 region has the DNA TGTGCCAGCCTCCGGGGCTACACCTTC. Its translation: CASLRGYTF.

Many counts were recorded for this clonotype. The chain recombines TRBV20-1 with TRBJ2-3; 10 bases fit TRBD1. The V gene's germline CDR1 is DFQATT and CDR2 SNEGSKA (reference sequence). V was clipped by 3 bases and J by 4 bases; unmatched bases: 7. This CDR3 has 15 amino acids. The CDR3 bases are TGCAGTGCTAGGATCCCGGGACAGGGGTCAGATACGCAGTATTTT. This encodes CSARIPGQGSDTQYF.

This clonotype was recorded at least ten times. The V call is TRBV20-1, the J call TRBJ2-7; 7 bases match TRBD1. This CDR3 is 15 amino acids long. Trimming at V came to 0 bases and at J to 0 bases, leaving 5 bases not matched to a gene. Germline assignment: CDR1 DFQATT and CDR2 SNEGSKA (reference sequence). The CDR3 loop reads CSARELGQFSYEQYF. In DNA, the CDR3 is TGCAGTGCTAGAGAGCTGGGACAGTTCTCCTACGAGCAGTACTTC.

At least ten counts were recorded for this clonotype. V is TRBV21-1 and J is TRBJ1-4. TRBV21-1 is a pseudogene locus. This CDR3 has 17 residues. The CDR3 here is CASSKVGRRVSNEKLFF. The CDR3 DNA follows: TGTGCCAGCAGCAAAGTTGGCAGAAGGGTTTCTAATGAAAAACTGTTTTTT.

The table lists this clonotype with a few counts. CDR3 sequence: CAIGGSGNTIYF. The DNA for the CDR3 is TGTGCCATCGGGGGCTCTGGAAACACCATATATTTT. The chain uses TRBV10-3 and TRBJ1-3; a possible D gene is TRBD1 (5 bases). Germline assignment: CDR1 ENHRY and CDR2 SYGVKD. Trimming took 8 bases from V and 0 from J, leaving 5 bases between them. The CDR3 length is 12 residues.

This clonotype has at least ten counts. The chain employs TRBV2 and TRBJ2-5; D remains unclear. This CDR3 is 15 amino acids long. Germline lookup yields CDR1 SNHLY and CDR2 FYNNEI. V lost 5 bases, J lost 0 bases, and 13 bases lay in between. The CDR3 reads CASSWAGSYQETQYF. CDR3 sequence (DNA): TGTGCCAGCAGTTGGGCCGGGTCGTACCAAGAGACCCAGTACTTC. Together with reference TRBV2 and TRBJ2-5, the CDR3 gives the full variable domain: EPEVTQTPSHQVTQMGQEVILRCVPISNHLYFYWYRQILGQKVEFLVSFYNNEISEKSEIFDDQFSVERPDGSNFTLKIRSTKLEDSAMYFCASSWAGSYQETQYFGPGTRLLVL.

The V and J genes are TRBV6-4 and TRBJ2-1; D not resolved. CDR1 is MRHNA and CDR2 is SNTAGT in the germline V gene. The CDR3 is 15 amino acids. V was clipped by 6 bases and J by 2 bases, with 14 bases between them. The CDR3, as DNA: TGTGCCAGCAGCGCCGCTGGGATGGCCTACAATGAGCAGTTCTTC. It encodes CASSAAGMAYNEQFF.